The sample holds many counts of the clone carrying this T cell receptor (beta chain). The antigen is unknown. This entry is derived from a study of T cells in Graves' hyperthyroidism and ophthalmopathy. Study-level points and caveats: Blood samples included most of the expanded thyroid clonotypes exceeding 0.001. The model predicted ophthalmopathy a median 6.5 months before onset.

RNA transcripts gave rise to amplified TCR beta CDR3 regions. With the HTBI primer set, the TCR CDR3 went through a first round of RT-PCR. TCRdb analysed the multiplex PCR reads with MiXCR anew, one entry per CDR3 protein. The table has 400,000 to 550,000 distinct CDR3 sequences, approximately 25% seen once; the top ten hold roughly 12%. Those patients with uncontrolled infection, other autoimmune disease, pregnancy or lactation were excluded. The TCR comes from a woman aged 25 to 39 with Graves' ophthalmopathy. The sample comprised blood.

Here the CDR3 DNA reads TGTGCCAGCAAGGGGTTTTGGGTAGACGCTCCCGGCTACACCTTC. It specifies CASKGFWVDAPGYTF. The rearrangement joins TRBV6-1 to TRBJ1-2; weak D call: TRBD1 (5 bases). The length of the CDR3 is 15 residues. V was clipped by 7 bases and J by 8 bases, with 23 bases between them. The V gene's germline CDR1 is MNHNS and CDR2 SASEGT.